The T cell receptor beta chain under discussion was sequenced for a study of blood T cell repertoires in COVID-19. Background on the study: Samples representing acute and convalescent COVID-19 were sourced from the United States, Italy and Spain. Nucleic acid was either cDNA or gDNA, and it came from T cells, B-cell-depleted T cells, or PBMCs.

Per the study methods: Amplification of reference gene primers provided the estimated nucleated cell counts. This table comes from immunoSEQ multiplex PCR, and its TCRdb copy is limited to in-frame clones, with some not included. V and J calls and clone size come straight from that table; D and trimming were deduced from the DNA. Of approximately 180,000 clones detected, around 90% appear once; the ten largest clones hold 1.5% to 2%. The sample was peripheral blood. The sequence derives from a woman between 50 and 59 years old with acute or convalescent COVID-19.

The CDR3 coding sequence is TGTGCCAGCATAACGCGGACTAGAGCGGGGAGCCCCGGGGAGCTGTTTTTT. It is translated as CASITRTRAGSPGELFF. The J gene is TRBJ2-2, the V gene TRBV28; 7 positions match TRBD2. Germline trimming cut 7 bases from V and 6 bases from J; bases unmatched to any gene: 17. Germline V gene lookup returns CDR1 MDHEN and CDR2 SYDVKM. The CDR3 runs 17 residues.